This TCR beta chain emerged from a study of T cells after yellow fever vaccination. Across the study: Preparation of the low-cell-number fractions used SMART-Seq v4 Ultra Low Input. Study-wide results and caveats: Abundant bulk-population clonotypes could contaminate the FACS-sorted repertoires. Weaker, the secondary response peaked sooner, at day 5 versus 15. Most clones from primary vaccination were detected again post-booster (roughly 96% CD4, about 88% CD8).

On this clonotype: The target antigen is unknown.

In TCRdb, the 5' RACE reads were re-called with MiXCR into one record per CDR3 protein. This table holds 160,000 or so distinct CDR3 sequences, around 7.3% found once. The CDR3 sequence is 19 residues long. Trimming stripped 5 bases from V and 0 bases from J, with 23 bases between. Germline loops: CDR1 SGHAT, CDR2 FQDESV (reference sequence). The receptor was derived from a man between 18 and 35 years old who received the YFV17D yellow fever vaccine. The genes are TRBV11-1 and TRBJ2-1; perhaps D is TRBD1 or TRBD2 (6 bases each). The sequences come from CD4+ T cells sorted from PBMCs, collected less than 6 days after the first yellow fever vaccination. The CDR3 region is CASSPRDGTGASSYNEQFF. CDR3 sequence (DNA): TGTGCCAGCAGCCCACGCGACGGTACGGGGGCCAGCTCCTACAATGAGCAGTTCTTC. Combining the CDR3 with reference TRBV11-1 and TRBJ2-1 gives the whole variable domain EAEVAQSPRYKITEKSQAVAFWCDPISGHATLYWYRQILGQGPELLVQFQDESVVDDSQLPKDRFSAERLKGVDSTLKIQPAELGDSAMYLCASSPRDGTGASSYNEQFFGPGTRLTVL.